This T cell receptor (beta chain) was identified in a study of immune evolution from preneoplasia to lung adenocarcinoma. CDR1 and CDR2 (germline): MNHEY, SMNVEV (reference sequence). The ends were cut back, 6 bases at V and 4 bases at J, with 13 bases in the middle. This CDR3 contains 14 residues. Some clones are missing from TCRdb's copy, which holds only in-frame ones; the method was immunoSEQ multiplex PCR. The sample has about 6,600 clones; just under 80% are singletons. The sequenced sample consisted of FFPE minimally invasive lung adenocarcinoma tissue. The V call is TRBV27, the J call TRBJ2-1; no clear D. The origin of this receptor is a person between 45 and 75 years old with lung adenocarcinoma. The CDR3 here is CASSLQLAYNEQFF. The CDR3 DNA reads TGTGCCAGCAGCTTACAGTTAGCTTACAATGAGCAGTTCTTC.